This T cell receptor beta chain appears in the sequencing data of a study of cytomegalovirus exposure and HLA in healthy donors. General study findings and limits: The classifier reportedly diagnosed cytomegalovirus status with high specificity and sensitivity.

CDR1 and CDR2 (germline): MNHNS, SASEGT. V shed 8 bases and J 3 bases; nucleotides not matched to a gene: 8. The CDR3 covers 15 residues. The study drew the donors from its approximately 110-subject validation cohort, separate from the approximately 700-subject first cohort. TCRdb's copy holds only in-frame clones and misses some; the assay was immunoSEQ multiplex PCR. The sample includes 95,000 to 150,000 clones, around 90% of them seen just once. About this clone itself: Its antigen is not known.

The sample was PBMCs. The clonotype comes from a woman under 30 in good health and CMV-seronegative. The rearrangement uses TRBV6-1 and TRBJ2-1, with TRBD1 matching over 9 bases. DNA of the CDR3: TGTGCCAGCTGGGTTGAGACAGGGGGCTACAATGAGCAGTTCTTC. Protein sequence: CASWVETGGYNEQFF.